This T cell receptor (beta chain) derives from a study of T-cell reconstitution after alpha-beta-depleted transplantation in children. Findings of the study overall: Among T cells one year after transplant, newly produced cells accounted for most counts and diversity. About two months after transplant, alpha-beta T cells reportedly came from several hundred expanded graft clones. After transplant, high TCRbeta diversity at day 60 in some patients arose from surviving recipient T cells and thymic progenitors.

The TCRbeta library incorporated unique molecular identifiers. TCRdb passed the PCR reads through MiXCR, listing each CDR3 protein once. The sample yields roughly 400,000 distinct CDR3 sequences, roughly two fifths seen once. The J segment lost 8 bases and the V segment lost 1 base, leaving 7 bases of the junction unmatched. This CDR3 is 14 amino acids long. The germline CDR1 and CDR2 sequences are DFQATT and SNEGSKA (reference sequence). The sample holds many counts of this clonotype. Its antigen is not identified. This TCR was recovered from a girl aged 2 to 9 with aplastic anemia, due to receive a stem cell transplant. Sequencing used PBMCs, obtained before TCRalphabeta/CD19-depleted stem cell transplant. The chain recombines TRBV20-1 with TRBJ2-1; 8 bases are a match to TRBD1. The CDR3 loop reads CSARATGVGDEQFF. The CDR3 DNA is TGCAGTGCTAGAGCGACAGGGGTCGGGGATGAGCAGTTCTTC.